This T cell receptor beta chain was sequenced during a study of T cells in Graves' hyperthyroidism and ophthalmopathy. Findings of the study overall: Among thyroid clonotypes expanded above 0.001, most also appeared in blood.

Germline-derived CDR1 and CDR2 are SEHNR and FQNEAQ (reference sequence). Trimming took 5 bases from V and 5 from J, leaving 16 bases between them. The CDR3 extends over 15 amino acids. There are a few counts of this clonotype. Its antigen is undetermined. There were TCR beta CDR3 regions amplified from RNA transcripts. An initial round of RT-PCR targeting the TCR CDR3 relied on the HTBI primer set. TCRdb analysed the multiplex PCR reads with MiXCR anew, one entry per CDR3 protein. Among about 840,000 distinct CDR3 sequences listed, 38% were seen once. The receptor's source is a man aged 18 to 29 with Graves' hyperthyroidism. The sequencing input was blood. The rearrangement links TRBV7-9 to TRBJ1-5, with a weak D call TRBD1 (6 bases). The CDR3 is CASSLPPGGYQPQHF. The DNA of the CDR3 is TGTGCCAGCAGCCTCCCCCCGGGGGGCTATCAGCCCCAGCATTTT.